These 17 T cell receptor beta chains came from one sample sequenced in a study of cytomegalovirus exposure and HLA in healthy donors. The PCR made use of 60 Vbeta and 13 Jbeta primers. Libraries were prepared by immunoSEQ multiplex PCR; TCRdb keeps only in-frame clonotypes and omits some of them. The table includes around 120,000 clones, approximately 75% detected once. The sample was PBMCs. Receptors were obtained from a woman between 40 and 55 years old in good health and CMV-seropositive.

The rearrangement links TRBV4-2 to TRBJ2-2; 9 nucleotides agree with TRBD2. The CDR3 contains 16 residues. Germline CDR1 is LGHNA and CDR2 is YNFKEQ. The J segment lost 5 bases and the V segment lost 3 bases, leaving 7 bases of the junction unmatched. The DNA of the CDR3 is TGTGCCAGCAGCCAGCTTAGCGGGAGTTCAACCGGGGAGCTGTTTTTT. It translates to CASSQLSGSSTGELFF.

The V and J genes are TRBV2 and TRBJ2-5; no clear D gene. The CDR3 spans 11 residues. The V and J ends lost 6 bases and 2 bases respectively, with 4 bases between them. CDR1 SNHLY and CDR2 FYNNEI come from the germline V gene. CDR3 region: CASSPQETQYF. DNA of the CDR3: TGTGCCAGCAGCCCTCAAGAGACCCAGTACTTC.

The rearrangement links TRBV6-5 to TRBJ1-2; D ambiguous. CDR1 is MNHEY and CDR2 is SVGAGI in the germline V gene. CDR3 length: 13 residues. Deletions cut 7 bases from V and 2 bases from J, with 11 bases between. The DNA for the CDR3 is TGTGCCAGCACCCCAGTACTAAACTATGGCTACACCTTC. Its translation: CASTPVLNYGYTF.

The V and J genes are TRBV21-1 and TRBJ2-5; TRBD1 is taken as the D call from the table, unchecked against the DNA. TRBV21-1 is a documented pseudogene. The CDR3 extends over 13 amino acids. CDR3 sequence: CASSKASSGPQYF. The CDR3 DNA follows: TGTGCCAGCAGCAAAGCGTCATCAGGGCCCCAGTACTTC.

This clone was seen a single time. V and J are TRBV7-3 and TRBJ2-1; a possible D gene is TRBD2 (6 bases). CDR3 length: 16 residues. Per the germline V gene, CDR1 is SGHTA and CDR2 is FQGTGA. Trimming removed 2 bases from V and 4 bases from J, with 15 bases in between. The CDR3 DNA reads as TGTGCCAGCAGCTTAGTTAGCGGAGTAATATACAATGAGCAGTTCTTC. Translating it yields CASSLVSGVIYNEQFF. The variable domain in full, with the rest retrieved from reference TRBV7-3 and TRBJ2-1, is GAGVSQTPSNKVTEKGKYVELRCDPISGHTALYWYRQSLGQGPEFLIYFQGTGAADDSGLPNDRFFAVRPEGSVSTLKIQRTERGDSAVYLCASSLVSGVIYNEQFFGPGTRLTVL.

This chain links TRBV2 with TRBJ2-5; 7 bases are a match to TRBD1. The CDR3 extends over 14 amino acids. The germline V gene has CDR1 SNHLY and CDR2 FYNNEI. J lost 0 bases, V lost 4 bases, and 2 bases had no gene match. CDR3 sequence reads: CASSGDSHQETQYF. The CDR3 DNA is TGTGCCAGCAGTGGGGACAGCCACCAAGAGACCCAGTACTTC.

CDR3: CASTTPLAGGRNEQYF. CDR3 DNA: TGTGCCAGCACCACCCCACTAGCGGGAGGGCGTAACGAGCAGTACTTC. The rearrangement links TRBV11-2 to TRBJ2-7; 13 nucleotides align to TRBD2. The CDR3 covers 16 residues. The germline gives CDR1 SGHAT, CDR2 FQNNGV. The J segment lost 5 bases and the V segment lost 7 bases, leaving 11 bases of the junction unmatched.

The V gene is TRBV19, the J gene TRBJ1-6; 12 bases agree with TRBD1. The germline CDR1 and CDR2 sequences are LNHDA and SQIVND (reference sequence). Unmatched junction bases numbered 8, after V lost 3 bases and J lost 2 bases. The CDR3 loop spans 19 amino acids. The CDR3, as DNA: TGTGCCAGTAGTATCGACGGGACAGGGGGCTTAACCTATAATTCACCCCTCCACTTT. Amino acid sequence: CASSIDGTGGLTYNSPLHF.

The chain employs TRBV5-5 and TRBJ2-5; 9 nucleotides agree with TRBD2. V shed 5 bases and J 5 bases; nucleotides not matched to a gene: 4. CDR3 length: 13 amino acids. Germline V gives CDR1 SGHKS, CDR2 YYEKEE (reference sequence). This CDR3 is CASRLAGDETQYF. CDR3 nucleotides: TGTGCCAGCAGATTAGCGGGGGATGAGACCCAGTACTTC.

This clone occurred once. The chain couples TRBV30 to TRBJ1-5; D is possibly TRBD1 (6 bases). Trimming stripped 2 bases from V and 2 bases from J, with 13 bases between. CDR1 and CDR2 (germline): GTSNPN, SVGIG (reference sequence). The CDR3 spans 15 residues. The CDR3 spells CAWSRGGRGNQPQHF. Written as DNA, the CDR3 is TGTGCCTGGAGTAGGGGGGGCCGAGGCAATCAGCCCCAGCATTTT.

The chain joins TRBV6-5 to TRBJ1-2; maybe TRBD1 (6 bases). Looked up from germline, CDR1 is MNHEY and CDR2 is SVGAGI. The CDR3 spans 15 residues. V lost 6 bases to trimming and J lost 1 base, with 15 bases between them. Written as DNA, the CDR3 is TGTGCCAGCAGAAAGAACAGGGAGGGTAACTATGGCTACACCTTC. As protein: CASRKNREGNYGYTF.

This CDR3 reads CSVEEWGGRAKWAEAFF. CDR3 DNA sequence: TGCAGCGTTGAAGAGTGGGGGGGGAGGGCAAAGTGGGCTGAAGCTTTCTTT. The V and J genes are TRBV29-1 and TRBJ1-1; possible D gene TRBD1, 5 bases. V shed 0 bases and J shed 6 bases, with 23 bases lying between them. Germline values: CDR1 SQVTM, CDR2 ANQGSEA. CDR3 size: 17 residues.

A single count supports this clone. The chain is built from TRBV9 and TRBJ2-7; 8 nucleotides agree with TRBD2. CDR3 length: 16 residues. V lost 0 bases, J lost 0 bases, and 5 bases stayed unmatched. Germline CDR1 SGDLS, CDR2 YYNGEE. The CDR3 is CASSVAASGGSYEQYF. Written as DNA, the CDR3 is TGTGCCAGCAGCGTAGCCGCCAGCGGGGGCTCCTACGAGCAGTACTTC.

The chain recombines TRBV25-1 with TRBJ2-1, with TRBD2 identical over 8 bases. Trimming took 6 bases from V and 7 from J; bases not matched to a gene: 8. The CDR3 has 14 residues. Germline CDR1 MGHDK, CDR2 SYGVNS. The CDR3 DNA reads as TGTGCCAGCAGGGGAAGCGGGAGTCGAAATGAGCAGTTCTTC. Its protein is CASRGSGSRNEQFF.

This clone appeared a few times. The V gene is TRBV18, the J gene TRBJ2-1; D might be TRBD2 (6 bases). This CDR3 is 13 amino acids long. From germline, CDR1 is KGHSH and CDR2 LQKENI. The V end lost 3 bases, the J end lost 10 bases, and 13 bases lay between the germline ends. CDR3 protein: CASSPGRGREQFF. Here the CDR3 DNA reads TGTGCCAGCTCACCCGGGCGGGGAAGAGAGCAGTTCTTC.

The chain is built from TRBV5-1 and TRBJ1-1, with 8 bases lining up with TRBD1. The V gene end was trimmed by 5 bases and the J gene end by 1 base; junction bases not matched to a gene: 10. The CDR3 extends over 16 amino acids. CDR1 SGHRS and CDR2 YFSETQ come from the germline V gene. CDR3 in DNA: TGCGCCAGCAGAAGGGACAGGCGGAACACGAACACTGAAGCTTTCTTT. Translated, it gives CASRRDRRNTNTEAFF.

The V gene is TRBV28, the J gene TRBJ1-5; D ambiguous. V gave up 5 bases and J gave up 9 bases, with 8 bases separating them. The CDR3 is made up of 11 amino acids. Germline CDR1 is MDHEN and CDR2 is SYDVKM. The CDR3 DNA is TGTGCCAGCAGTCCCACGGGGCCCCAGCATTTT. Translated, it gives CASSPTGPQHF.